Shown below are 18 T cell receptor beta chains from a single sample sequenced in a study of T cells in Graves' hyperthyroidism and ophthalmopathy. It was RNA transcripts that yielded the amplified TCR beta CDR3 regions. An initial round of RT-PCR targeting the TCR CDR3 relied on the HTBI primer set. One entry per CDR3 protein results from TCRdb running MiXCR on the multiplex PCR reads. The repertoire holds about half a million distinct CDR3 sequences, with 15% to 20% as singletons. The sequenced sample consisted of blood. The receptor set was obtained from a man in his forties with Graves' ophthalmopathy.

This clonotype was observed a few times. J is TRBJ2-5 and V is TRBV5-1; D is possibly TRBD1 (5 bases). Germline CDR1 is SGHRS and CDR2 is YFSETQ. This CDR3 comprises 14 residues. Trimming took off 4 bases at V and 1 base at J, with 11 bases between the two ends. CDR3 coding DNA: TGCGCCAGCAGCCCTGGGGCGATCCAAGAGACCCAGTACTTC. Translating gives CASSPGAIQETQYF.

This clonotype has at least ten counts. This chain connects TRBV18 to TRBJ1-2; 7 bases are shared with TRBD1. The CDR3 extends over 13 amino acids. Germline values: CDR1 KGHSH, CDR2 LQKENI. After removal of 5 bases from V and 2 bases from J, the junction contained 2 bases not matched to a gene. The CDR3 sequence is CASSVQGNYGYTF. CDR3 DNA: TGTGCCAGCTCAGTACAGGGGAACTATGGCTACACCTTC.

This clonotype has only a few counts. The V call is TRBV19, the J call TRBJ2-7, with 7 bases identical to TRBD2. From germline, CDR1 is LNHDA and CDR2 SQIVND (reference sequence). There are 15 residues in the CDR3. With V trimmed by 3 bases and J by 0 bases, 5 bases remained unmatched. CDR3 loop: CASSMSGGASYEQYF. The CDR3 DNA is TGTGCCAGTAGTATGTCGGGAGGTGCCTCCTACGAGCAGTACTTC.

A few counts support this clonotype. The CDR3 loop is CATREQYSNQPQHF. Here the CDR3 DNA reads TGTGCCACCAGAGAACAGTATAGCAATCAGCCCCAGCATTTT. V usage is TRBV15 and J usage is TRBJ1-5; D is unresolved. The CDR3 spans 14 residues. V lost 6 bases and J lost 0, with 9 bases in between. Germline V gene sequence: CDR1 LNHNV, CDR2 YYDKDF (reference sequence). The entire variable domain, with the rest obtained from reference TRBV15 and TRBJ1-5, is as follows: DAMVIQNPRYQVTQFGKPVTLSCSQTLNHNVMYWYQQKSSQAPKLLFHYYDKDFNNEADTPDNFQSRRPNTSFCFLDIRSPGLGDTAMYLCATREQYSNQPQHFGDGTRLSIL.

This clonotype was counted a few times. The chain links TRBV6-1 to TRBJ2-7; 8 nucleotides agree with TRBD1. The length of the CDR3 is 18 residues. With V trimmed by 2 bases and J by 0 bases, 12 bases remained unmatched. CDR1 is MNHNS, CDR2 SASEGT, per germline. CDR3: CASSEFKLVGQGSYEQYF. CDR3 in DNA: TGTGCCAGCAGTGAATTCAAGTTGGTAGGACAGGGCTCCTACGAGCAGTACTTC.

Only a few counts were recorded for this clonotype. The V and J genes are TRBV12-3 or TRBV12-4 and TRBJ1-6; possibly TRBD1 for D (5 bases). This CDR3 spans 14 amino acids. The germline V and J ends were trimmed by 6 bases and 5 bases, with 11 bases remaining between them. The CDR3, as DNA: TGTGCCAGCAGGGGAAGACAGAATAATTCACCCCTCCACTTT. Its translation is CASRGRQNNSPLHF.

By its share, this clonotype is medium-sized (0.01 to 0.1%). The chain carries TRBV28 and TRBJ2-3; perhaps TRBD2 as D (6 bases). The V and J ends lost 5 bases and 5 bases respectively, with 23 bases between them. This CDR3 region has 17 residues. The germline V gene has CDR1 MDHEN and CDR2 SYDVKM. CDR3 DNA: TGTGCCAGCAGTCCGGAGGAGGGCCAGATCATGGGAGATACGCAGTATTTT. Translated, it gives CASSPEEGQIMGDTQYF.

This chain joins TRBV5-8 and TRBJ2-1; 8 bases map to TRBD2. CDR3 length: 19 amino acids. Per the germline V gene, CDR1 is SGHTS and CDR2 is YDEGEE. The ends lost 3 bases at V and 1 base at J; junction bases unmatched: 15. The CDR3 nucleotides read TGTGCCAGCAGCTCCACCCTCGGGGTAGCGGGGAGTTCCTACAATGAGCAGTTCTTC. This sequence encodes CASSSTLGVAGSSYNEQFF.

The V gene is TRBV18, the J gene TRBJ2-3, with TRBD2 matching 8 bases. CDR1 KGHSH and CDR2 LQKENI come from the germline V gene. V lost 3 bases to trimming and J lost 5 bases; unmatched junction nucleotides: 4. The CDR3 spans 14 residues. Written as DNA, the CDR3 is TGTGCCAGCTCACCTAGCGGGAATTTAGATACGCAGTATTTT. This translates into CASSPSGNLDTQYF.

This clonotype was counted at least ten times. The chain combines TRBV5-1 with TRBJ2-1, with TRBD1 matching over 9 bases. The germline V gene encodes CDR1 SGHRS and CDR2 YFSETQ. The CDR3 is 16 amino acids. Trimming at V came to 4 bases and at J to 7 bases, leaving 12 bases not matched to a gene. The CDR3 region has the DNA TGCGCCAGCAGCCCTGGACAGGGGCAAAATAGTAATGAGCAGTTCTTC. It codes for CASSPGQGQNSNEQFF. Variable domain in full (rest from reference TRBV5-1 and TRBJ2-1): KAGVTQTPRYLIKTRGQQVTLSCSPISGHRSVSWYQQTPGQGLQFLFEYFSETQRNKGNFPGRFSGRQFSNSRSEMNVSTLELGDSALYLCASSPGQGQNSNEQFFGPGTRLTVL.

Only a few counts were recorded for this clonotype. The chain combines TRBV6-6 with TRBJ2-1; D not certain. Germline V gene data show CDR1 as MNHNY and CDR2 as SVGAGI (reference sequence). The CDR3 totals 15 residues. V was shortened by 0 bases and J by 2 bases, with 8 bases between the two germline ends. DNA for the CDR3: TGTGCCAGCAGTTACTCTCTAATTGCCTACAATGAGCAGTTCTTC. Translating it yields CASSYSLIAYNEQFF.

This chain links TRBV20-1 with TRBJ1-1; D is undetermined. The germline V gene encodes CDR1 DFQATT and CDR2 SNEGSKA (reference sequence). The CDR3 totals 13 residues. V was clipped by 0 bases and J by 2 bases, with 7 bases between them. CDR3 in DNA: TGCAGTGCTAGAGATAGCGTAAACACTGAAGCTTTCTTT. This codes for CSARDSVNTEAFF.

J is TRBJ2-5 and V is TRBV4-3, with 8 positions matching TRBD2. CDR1 and CDR2 from the germline V gene are LGHNA and YSLEER. The CDR3 has 16 residues. V lost 3 bases to trimming and J lost 4 bases; unmatched junction nucleotides: 10. The CDR3 DNA reads as TGCGCCAGCAGCCAGGGGACTAGGGGGACCGGAGAGACCCAGTACTTC. Amino acid sequence: CASSQGTRGTGETQYF.

The J gene is TRBJ1-2, the V gene TRBV5-8; 8 bases match TRBD1. CDR1 and CDR2 (germline): SGHTS, YDEGEE. Trimming at V came to 2 bases and at J to 4 bases, leaving 7 bases not matched to a gene. CDR3 length: 15 residues. The CDR3 here is CASSLDSQGAYGYTF. As DNA, the CDR3 is TGTGCCAGCAGCTTAGACAGCCAGGGGGCCTATGGCTACACCTTC. The full variable domain, in which reference TRBV5-8 and TRBJ1-2 provide the parts outside the CDR3, is EAGVTQSPTHLIKTRGQQATLRCSPISGHTSVYWYQQALGLGLQFLLWYDEGEERNRGNFPPRFSGRQFPNYSSELNVNALELEDSALYLCASSLDSQGAYGYTFGSGTRLTVV.

The V call is TRBV5-5, the J call TRBJ1-3, with TRBD1 as a possible D gene (5 bases). CDR1 and CDR2 from the germline V gene are SGHKS and YYEKEE (reference sequence). The CDR3 has 14 amino acids. The ends were cut back, 9 bases at V and 4 bases at J, with 17 bases in the middle. DNA for the CDR3: TGTGCCACCCAGACTGGGGGTCCAGGAAACACCATATATTTT. Its protein product is CATQTGGPGNTIYF.

In this sample, this clonotype turned up a few times. For the CDR3, the DNA is TGTGCCAGCAGCAGGACGCTTTCCCCTGGAAACACCATATATTTT. Translating gives CASSRTLSPGNTIYF. The chain links TRBV14 to TRBJ1-3; D remains ambiguous. Germline-derived CDR1 and CDR2 are SGHDN and FVKESK. This CDR3 is built from 15 residues. V was trimmed by 5 bases and J by 2 bases, leaving 13 bases between them. The variable domain in full, with the rest retrieved from reference TRBV14 and TRBJ1-3, is EAGVTQFPSHSVIEKGQTVTLRCDPISGHDNLYWYRRVMGKEIKFLLHFVKESKQDESGMPNNRFLAERTGGTYSTLKVQPAELEDSGVYFCASSRTLSPGNTIYFGEGSWLTVV.

This clonotype has just a few counts. The rearrangement links TRBV30 to TRBJ2-7, with no clear D. This CDR3 contains 12 residues. CDR1 GTSNPN and CDR2 SVGIG come from the germline V gene (reference sequence). Trimming left V 0 bases short and J 6 bases short, with 9 bases between. CDR3 residues: CAWSVPPLEQYF. As DNA, the CDR3 is TGTGCCTGGAGTGTACCCCCCCTCGAGCAGTACTTC.

A single count supports this clonotype. The chain recombines TRBV7-2 with TRBJ2-5; D not resolved. Germline V gene data show CDR1 as SGHTA and CDR2 as FQGNSA. V shed 9 bases and J shed 2 bases, with 16 bases lying between them. The CDR3 is made up of 14 amino acids. The CDR3 loop is CASSEQPPQETQYF. CDR3 DNA sequence: TGTGCCAGTAGTGAACAGCCCCCACAAGAGACCCAGTACTTC.